Listed here is a single TCR beta chain. CDR3 size: 16 residues. With 2 bases removed from V and 2 bases from J, the gap between germline ends came to 15 bases. The V gene's germline CDR1 is SGDLS and CDR2 YYNGEE. The sample belongs to a study of blood T cell repertoires in COVID-19. Study-wide background: There were acute and convalescent COVID-19 samples, and they came from the United States, Italy and Spain. The cDNA or gDNA used as material had been derived from T cells, B-cell-depleted T cells, or PBMCs.

Original data processing: Amplification from reference gene primers served as the basis for estimated nucleated cell counts. Profiling relied on immunoSEQ multiplex PCR, and the TCRdb table lists in-frame clones only, not all of them. The DNA was the basis for D and trimming; V, J and clone size are from that table. In the table there are some 35,000 clones, less than 90% of which are singletons. The chain combines TRBV9 with TRBJ2-3; no reliable D call. The TCR was taken from a man between 65 and 80 years old with acute or convalescent COVID-19. The sequencing input was peripheral blood. CDR3 sequence reads: CASSVGRATNTDTQYF. CDR3 nucleotide sequence: TGTGCCAGCAGCGTGGGTAGAGCGACGAACACAGATACGCAGTATTTT.